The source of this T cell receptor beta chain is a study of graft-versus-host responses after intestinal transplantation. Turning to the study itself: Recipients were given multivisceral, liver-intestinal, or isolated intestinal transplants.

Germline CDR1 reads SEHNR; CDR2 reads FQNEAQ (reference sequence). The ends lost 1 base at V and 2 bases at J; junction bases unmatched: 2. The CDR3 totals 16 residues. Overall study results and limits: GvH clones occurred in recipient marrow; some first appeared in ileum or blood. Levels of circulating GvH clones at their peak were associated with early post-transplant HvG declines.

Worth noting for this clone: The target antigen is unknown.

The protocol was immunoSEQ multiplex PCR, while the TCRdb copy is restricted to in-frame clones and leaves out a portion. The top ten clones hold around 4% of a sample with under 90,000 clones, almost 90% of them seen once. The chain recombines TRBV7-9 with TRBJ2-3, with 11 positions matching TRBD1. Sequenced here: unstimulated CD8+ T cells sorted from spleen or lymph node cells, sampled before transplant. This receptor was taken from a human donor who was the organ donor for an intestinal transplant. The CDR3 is CASSLGGQGVTDTQYF. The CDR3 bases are TGTGCCAGCAGCTTAGGGGGACAGGGGGTCACAGATACGCAGTATTTT.